This T cell receptor beta chain was retrieved from a study of T cell clonotyping in hematopoietic cell transplantation. Whole-study findings and limits: Broader posttransplant TCR repertoire diversity was predicted by graft donor and pretransplant recipient Inverse Simpson Index values. Recipient TCR diversity dropped after transplant; expanded clonotypes rose from day 30 to 180. At the given depth, recipient repertoires were over 95% de novo clonotypes. Without cell sorting, CD4 versus CD8 contributions remain unresolved.

Concerning this clone itself: No antigen is known for it.

The ends were cut back, 8 bases at V and 6 bases at J, with 7 bases in the middle. Germline values: CDR1 SNHLY, CDR2 FYNNEI. The length of the CDR3 is 11 residues. TCRdb keeps only in-frame clones here, not all; method: immunoSEQ multiplex PCR. The table lists roughly 29,000 clones, 92% of them singletons, with 9.5% to 12% in the top ten. The specimen comprised PBMCs, sampled 100 days after allogeneic stem cell transplant. The chain recombines TRBV2 with TRBJ2-2; no clear D. The receptor comes from a female patient aged 50 to 60 who had an allogeneic stem cell transplant from a related donor, so the T cells may come from the graft donor. Some clones in this sample may be carry-over from other donors' samples. This CDR3 is CASSSPGELFF. In DNA, the CDR3 is TGTGCCAGCTCCAGCCCCGGGGAGCTGTTTTTT.